This TCR beta chain was captured by sequencing in a study of identical twins. MiXCR, run by TCRdb on the 5' RACE reads, gives a single entry per CDR3 protein. Of about 250,000 distinct CDR3 sequences listed, approximately 8.6% are singletons. The CDR3 runs to 13 residues. Trimming cost V 7 bases and J 2 bases, with 12 bases left between them. CDR1 is SNHLY, CDR2 FYNNEI, per germline. This clonotype was observed a few times. Another study also made use of these data, one on yellow fever vaccine responses in identical twins.

The sequencing sample was made of CD8+ T cells sorted from blood. This sequence joins TRBV2 and TRBJ2-7; D might be TRBD1 (6 bases). The sequence came from a woman aged 18-35 years in good health. CDR3 in DNA: TGTGCCAGCACCGGGACAACGACCTACGAGCAGTACTTC. Its translation is CASTGTTTYEQYF. Drawing the rest from reference TRBV2 and TRBJ2-7, the complete variable domain is EPEVTQTPSHQVTQMGQEVILRCVPISNHLYFYWYRQILGQKVEFLVSFYNNEISEKSEIFDDQFSVERPDGSNFTLKIRSTKLEDSAMYFCASTGTTTYEQYFGPGTRLTVT.